Listed below are T cell receptor beta chains from one sample, sequenced in a study of PD-1 blockade in classical Hodgkin lymphoma. The method was immunoSEQ multiplex PCR; TCRdb's version includes in-frame clones alone and lacks a portion of them. The sample records 75,000 to 100,000 clones, approximately 80% being singletons. Sequenced here: peripheral blood mononuclear cells (PBMCs), sampled at baseline. These TCRs come from a human donor with classical Hodgkin lymphoma. The CDR3 runs from the conserved cysteine through the conserved F or W. D genes are given only for firm matches. Clone size is given for some rows only: seen once, a few or many times, or a class if the clone is expanded.

clone size | J gene | V gene | D gene | CDR3 protein | CDR3 DNA
NA | TRBJ2-5 | TRBV7-9 | NA | CASSLRGALETQYF | TGTGCCAGCAGCTTACGAGGGGCTCTAGAGACCCAGTACTTC
NA | TRBJ2-7 | TRBV5-4 | TRBD1 | CASRSGGDSSYEQYF | TGTGCCAGCAGGTCAGGGGGCGATTCATCCTACGAGCAGTACTTC
NA | TRBJ1-2 | TRBV7-9 | NA | CASSFRQSNYGYTF | TGTGCCAGCAGCTTCAGACAGTCTAACTATGGCTACACCTTC
NA | TRBJ2-3 | TRBV19 | TRBD2 | CASSIAGTNMGDTQYF | TGTGCCAGTAGTATCGCGGGGACTAATATGGGAGATACGCAGTATTTT
once | TRBJ2-7 | TRBV10-3 | TRBD2 | CAISGREESEQYF | TGTGCCATCAGTGGACGGGAGGAATCCGAGCAGTACTTC
NA | TRBJ2-4 | TRBV11-2 | NA | CASSLISKNIQYF | TGTGCCAGCAGCTTGATCTCCAAAAACATTCAGTACTTC
once | TRBJ2-3 | TRBV30 | TRBD2 | CAWSVIKLAVLLTDTQYF | TGTGCCTGGAGCGTAATTAAACTAGCGGTCCTTCTCACAGATACGCAGTATTTT
NA | TRBJ2-1 | TRBV11-1 | NA | CASSLRAANNEQFF | TGTGCCAGCAGCTTGAGGGCAGCCAACAATGAGCAGTTCTTC
NA | TRBJ1-1 | TRBV7-2 | NA | CASSPTPGSFTEAFF | TGTGCCAGCAGCCCAACACCCGGGAGTTTCACTGAAGCTTTCTTT
NA | TRBJ2-4 | TRBV2 | NA | CASSEGGVNIQYF | TGTGCCAGCAGTGAAGGAGGGGTGAACATTCAGTACTTC
NA | TRBJ2-7 | TRBV28 | NA | CAIFLVSPYEQYF | TGTGCCATCTTCCTCGTATCCCCCTACGAGCAGTACTTC
NA | TRBJ2-1 | TRBV28 | TRBD2 | CASSFGLAVNEQFF | TGTGCCAGCAGTTTTGGACTAGCGGTCAATGAGCAGTTCTTC
NA | TRBJ2-1 | TRBV28 | NA | CASSFPGVSEQFF | TGTGCCAGCAGTTTTCCAGGGGTGAGTGAGCAGTTCTTC
NA | TRBJ2-3 | TRBV27 | NA | CASSPDGEMTDTQYF | TGTGCCAGCAGTCCGGACGGAGAGATGACAGATACGCAGTATTTT
NA | TRBJ1-2 | TRBV4-2 | NA | CASRAPGGGLNYGYTF | TGTGCCAGCAGGGCCCCTGGCGGGGGGCTGAACTATGGCTACACCTTC
NA | TRBJ2-3 | TRBV5-4 | NA | CASSLGGRTDTQYF | TGTGCCAGCAGCTTGGGGGGCCGCACAGATACGCAGTATTTT
few | TRBJ1-1 | TRBV29-1 | NA | CSGQNRAVTEAFF | TGCAGCGGGCAAAACAGGGCTGTCACTGAAGCTTTCTTT
NA | TRBJ1-4 | TRBV6-5 | NA | CASSPVGRDGKLFF | TGTGCCAGCAGTCCCGTGGGGCGCGACGGAAAACTGTTTTTT
NA | TRBJ1-5 | TRBV27 | NA | CASSSTAEGPQHF | TGTGCCAGCAGTTCGACAGCGGAGGGACCCCAGCATTTT
NA | TRBJ2-5 | TRBV11-2 | NA | CASSSTGGRDQETQYF | TGTGCCAGCAGCTCCACCGGGGGCCGGGACCAAGAGACCCAGTACTTC
NA | TRBJ2-5 | TRBV30 | TRBD1 | CAWSVGQGPQETQYF | TGTGCCTGGAGTGTGGGACAGGGGCCCCAAGAGACCCAGTACTTC
NA | TRBJ1-3 | TRBV19 | TRBD1 | CASSLSQGRGNTIYF | TGTGCCAGTAGTCTCTCACAGGGGAGAGGAAACACCATATATTTT
NA | TRBJ1-1 | TRBV4-2 | NA | CASSQGLGGGTTEAFF | TGTGCCAGCAGCCAAGGGCTCGGGGGGGGGACCACTGAAGCTTTCTTT
NA | TRBJ2-5 | TRBV6-6 | TRBD2 | CASTSHGGNQETQYF | TGTGCCAGCACATCCCACGGGGGGAATCAAGAGACCCAGTACTTC
many | TRBJ2-3 | TRBV7-9 | TRBD2 | CASSLTSGRITQYF | TGTGCCAGCAGCTTGACTAGCGGGAGAATCACGCAGTATTTT
NA | TRBJ2-7 | TRBV7-9 | NA | CASSPPSGAEQYF | TGTGCCAGCAGCCCCCCCTCAGGGGCCGAGCAGTACTTC
NA | TRBJ1-4 | TRBV7-2 | NA | CASSLAGPNEKLFF | TGTGCCAGCAGCTTAGCAGGGCCTAATGAAAAACTGTTTTTT
few | TRBJ2-2 | TRBV9 | NA | CASSARPGQVNTGELFF | TGTGCCAGCAGCGCAAGACCGGGACAAGTAAACACCGGGGAGCTGTTTTTT
NA | TRBJ1-5 | TRBV19 | NA | CASSPDGYSNQPQHF | TGTGCCAGTAGTCCGGACGGTTATAGCAATCAGCCCCAGCATTTT
NA | TRBJ2-1 | TRBV19 | TRBD1 | CASTLGTGSREQFF | TGTGCCAGTACCCTCGGGACAGGGAGTCGTGAGCAGTTCTTC
once | TRBJ1-5 | TRBV19 | TRBD1 | CASRAGTGVKPQHF | TGTGCCAGTAGGGCCGGGACAGGGGTGAAGCCCCAGCATTTT
NA | TRBJ2-7 | TRBV5-6 | TRBD2 | CASSPRTSGIINEQYF | TGTGCCAGCAGCCCGAGGACTAGCGGGATAATCAACGAGCAGTACTTC
NA | TRBJ2-1 | TRBV27 | TRBD2 | CASSLWTSSYNEQFF | TGTGCCAGCAGTTTATGGACTAGTTCCTACAATGAGCAGTTCTTC
once | TRBJ2-5 | TRBV28 | TRBD1 | CASSLMGQVQETQYF | TGTGCCAGCAGCTTAATGGGACAGGTCCAAGAGACCCAGTACTTC
NA | TRBJ2-4 | TRBV30 | NA | CAWSSGKNIQYF | TGTGCCTGGAGTTCGGGCAAAAACATTCAGTACTTC
NA | TRBJ1-5 | TRBV19 | TRBD1 | CASSHRTQGGGPQHF | TGTGCCAGTAGCCACCGAACACAGGGGGGTGGGCCCCAGCATTTT
once | TRBJ1-3 | TRBV10-2 | NA | CASSESYWDRNTIYF | TGCGCCAGCAGTGAGTCGTATTGGGATAGAAACACCATATATTTT
NA | TRBJ1-1 | TRBV29-1 | TRBD1 | CSANRGGDTEAFF | TGCAGCGCCAACAGGGGAGGGGACACTGAAGCTTTCTTT
once | TRBJ2-6 | TRBV15 | TRBD1 | CATSRAGQAGANVLTF | TGTGCCACCAGCAGAGCCGGACAGGCTGGGGCCAACGTCCTGACTTTC
NA | TRBJ2-1 | TRBV19 | NA | CASSIGLLGSYNEQFF | TGTGCCAGTAGTATAGGGCTGCTGGGATCCTACAATGAGCAGTTCTTC
NA | TRBJ2-7 | TRBV7-3 | TRBD1 | CASSLRQGGEQYF | TGTGCCAGCAGCTTACGACAGGGTGGCGAGCAGTACTTC
NA | TRBJ2-7 | TRBV2 | TRBD2 | CASSWTSGSPEQYF | TGTGCCAGCAGTTGGACTAGCGGTTCTCCCGAGCAGTACTTC
NA | TRBJ1-1 | TRBV7-3 | NA | CASSPTMNTEAFF | TGTGCCAGCAGCCCGACAATGAACACTGAAGCTTTCTTT
few | TRBJ1-4 | TRBV2 | NA | CASSPTWDEKLFF | TGTGCCAGCAGTCCTACTTGGGATGAAAAACTGTTTTTT
NA | TRBJ2-3 | TRBV5-1 | TRBD1 | CASSGGTGGVNTQYF | TGCGCCAGCAGCGGCGGGACAGGGGGCGTGAATACGCAGTATTTT
NA | TRBJ1-2 | TRBV10-3 | TRBD1 | CAIRPDRGEIYGYTF | TGTGCCATCAGGCCCGACAGGGGGGAAATCTATGGCTACACCTTC
NA | TRBJ1-1 | TRBV4-1 | NA | CASSQRQGIVTEAFF | TGCGCCAGCAGCCAGCGCCAGGGGATTGTCACTGAAGCTTTCTTT
few | TRBJ1-2 | TRBV19 | NA | CASILGTTYTF | TGTGCCAGTATCCTAGGGACAACCTACACCTTC
few | TRBJ2-2 | TRBV5-4 | NA | CASSLPPAGELFF | TGTGCCAGCAGCCTCCCTCCCGCCGGGGAGCTGTTTTTT
NA | TRBJ2-2 | TRBV5-4 | NA | CASSLDLLELFF | TGTGCCAGCAGCTTGGACCTTCTGGAGCTGTTTTTT
NA | TRBJ1-4 | TRBV5-1 | TRBD1 | CASSLATGGLGEKLFF | TGCGCCAGCAGCTTGGCGACAGGGGGCTTGGGTGAAAAACTGTTTTTT
NA | TRBJ1-4 | TRBV15 | NA | CATSRGGRDEEKLFF | TGTGCCACCAGCAGAGGGGGTCGGGATGAGGAAAAACTGTTTTTT